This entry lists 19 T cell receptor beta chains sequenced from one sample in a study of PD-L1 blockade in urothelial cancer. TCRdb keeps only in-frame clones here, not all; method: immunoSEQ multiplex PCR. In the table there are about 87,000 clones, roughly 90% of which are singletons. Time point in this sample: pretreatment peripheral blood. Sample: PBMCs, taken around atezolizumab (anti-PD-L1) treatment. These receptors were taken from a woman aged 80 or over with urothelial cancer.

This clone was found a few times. CDR3 nucleotide sequence: TGTGCCAGCAGCCCGCGTCGCGTGGCCTACGAGCAGTACTTC. Protein product: CASSPRRVAYEQYF. V gene TRBV5-6 combines with J gene TRBJ2-7; D remains unclear. Germline V gene data show CDR1 as SGHDT and CDR2 as YYEEEE. The V gene lost 4 bases and the J gene lost 2 bases, with 13 bases spanning the gap. The CDR3 runs 14 residues.

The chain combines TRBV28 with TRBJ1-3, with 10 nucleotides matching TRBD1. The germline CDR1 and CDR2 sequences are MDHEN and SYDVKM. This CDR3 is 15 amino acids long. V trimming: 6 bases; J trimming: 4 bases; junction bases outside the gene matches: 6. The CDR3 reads CASRTGGVVGNTIYF. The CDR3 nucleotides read TGTGCCAGCAGGACAGGGGGCGTCGTAGGAAACACCATATATTTT. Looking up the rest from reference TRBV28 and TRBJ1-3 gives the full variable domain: DVKVTQSSRYLVKRTGEKVFLECVQDMDHENMFWYRQDPGLGLRLIYFSYDVKMKEKGDIPEGYSVSREKKERFSLILESASTNQTSMYLCASRTGGVVGNTIYFGEGSWLTVV.

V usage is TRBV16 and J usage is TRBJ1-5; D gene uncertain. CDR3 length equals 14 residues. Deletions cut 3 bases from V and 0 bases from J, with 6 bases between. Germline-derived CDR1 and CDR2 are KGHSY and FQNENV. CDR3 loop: CASSHWASNQPQHF. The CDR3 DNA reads TGTGCCAGCAGCCATTGGGCTAGCAATCAGCCCCAGCATTTT.

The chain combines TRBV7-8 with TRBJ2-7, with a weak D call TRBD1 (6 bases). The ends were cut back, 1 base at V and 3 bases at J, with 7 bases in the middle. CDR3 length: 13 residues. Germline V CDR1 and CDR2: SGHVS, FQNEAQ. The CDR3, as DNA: TGTGCCAGCAGCTTAGTCAGGGGCTACGAGCAGTACTTC. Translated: CASSLVRGYEQYF. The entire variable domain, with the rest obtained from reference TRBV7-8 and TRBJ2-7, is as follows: GAGVSQSPRYKVAKRGQDVALRCDPISGHVSLFWYQQALGQGPEFLTYFQNEAQLDKSGLPSDRFFAERPEGSVSTLKIQRTQQEDSAVYLCASSLVRGYEQYFGPGTRLTVT.

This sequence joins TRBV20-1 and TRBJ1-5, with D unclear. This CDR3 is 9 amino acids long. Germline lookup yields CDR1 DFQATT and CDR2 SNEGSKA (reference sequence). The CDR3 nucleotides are TGCGGGAGTGGGCAGCCCCAGCATTTT. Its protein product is CGSGQPQHF.

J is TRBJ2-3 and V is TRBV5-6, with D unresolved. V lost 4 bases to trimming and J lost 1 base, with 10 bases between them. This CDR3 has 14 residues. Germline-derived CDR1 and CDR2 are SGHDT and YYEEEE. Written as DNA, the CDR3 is TGTGCCAGCAGCCACGTTCGGGGCACAGATACGCAGTATTTT. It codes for CASSHVRGTDTQYF.

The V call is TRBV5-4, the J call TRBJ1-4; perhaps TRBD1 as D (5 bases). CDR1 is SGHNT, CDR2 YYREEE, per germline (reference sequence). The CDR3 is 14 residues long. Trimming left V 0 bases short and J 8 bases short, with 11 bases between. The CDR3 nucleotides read TGTGCCAGCAGCTTGGGGCAGGGTGGCGAAAAACTGTTTTTT. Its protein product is CASSLGQGGEKLFF.

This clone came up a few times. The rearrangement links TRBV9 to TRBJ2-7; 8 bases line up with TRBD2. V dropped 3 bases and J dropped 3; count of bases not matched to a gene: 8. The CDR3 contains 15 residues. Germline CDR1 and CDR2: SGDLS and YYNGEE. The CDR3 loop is CASSASGTSSYEQYF. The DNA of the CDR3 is TGTGCCAGCAGCGCTTCCGGGACTAGTAGCTACGAGCAGTACTTC.

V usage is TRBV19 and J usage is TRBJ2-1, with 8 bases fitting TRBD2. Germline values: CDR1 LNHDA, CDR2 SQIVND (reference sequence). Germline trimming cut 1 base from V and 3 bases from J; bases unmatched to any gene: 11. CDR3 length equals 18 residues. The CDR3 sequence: CASSIGPLSGSIYNEQFF. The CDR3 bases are TGTGCCAGTAGTATAGGTCCCCTGAGCGGGAGTATCTACAATGAGCAGTTCTTC.

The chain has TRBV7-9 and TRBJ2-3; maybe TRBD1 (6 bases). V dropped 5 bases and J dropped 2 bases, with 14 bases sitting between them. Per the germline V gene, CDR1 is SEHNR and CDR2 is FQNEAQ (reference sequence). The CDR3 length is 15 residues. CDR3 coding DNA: TGTGCCAGCAGCCCTCTTGGGGGCAACACAGATACGCAGTATTTT. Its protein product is CASSPLGGNTDTQYF.

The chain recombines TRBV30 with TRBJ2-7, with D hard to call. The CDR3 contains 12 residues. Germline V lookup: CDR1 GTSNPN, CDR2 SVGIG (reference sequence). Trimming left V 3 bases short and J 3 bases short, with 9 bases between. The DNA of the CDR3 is TGTGCCTGGAGCCCTCAGCGCTACGAGCAGTACTTC. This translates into CAWSPQRYEQYF.

The CDR3 nucleotides are TGCGCCAGCAGCGGTCCGAGGGCCGAGGGAGAGACCCAGTACTTC. Encoded protein: CASSGPRAEGETQYF. J is TRBJ2-5 and V is TRBV5-1, with D possibly matching TRBD2 (5 bases). The germline CDR1 and CDR2 sequences are SGHRS and YFSETQ. The CDR3 spans 15 residues. Between the trimmed V and J ends, which lost 4 bases and 4 bases, there was a span of 17 bases. Together with reference TRBV5-1 and TRBJ2-5, the CDR3 gives the full variable domain: KAGVTQTPRYLIKTRGQQVTLSCSPISGHRSVSWYQQTPGQGLQFLFEYFSETQRNKGNFPGRFSGRQFSNSRSEMNVSTLELGDSALYLCASSGPRAEGETQYFGPGTRLLVL.

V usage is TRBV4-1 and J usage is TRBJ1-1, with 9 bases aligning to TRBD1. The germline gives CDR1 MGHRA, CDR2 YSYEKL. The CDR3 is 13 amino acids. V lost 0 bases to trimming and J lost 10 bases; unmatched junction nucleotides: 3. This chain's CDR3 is CASSQEGTGPAFF. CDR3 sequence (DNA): TGCGCCAGCAGCCAAGAAGGGACAGGGCCAGCTTTCTTT.

The CDR3 region is CASSKSGVVHGETQYF. The CDR3 bases are TGTGCCAGCAGCAAATCGGGAGTAGTCCACGGGGAGACCCAGTACTTC. The chain joins TRBV7-6 to TRBJ2-5; D is possibly TRBD2 (6 bases). This CDR3 has 16 amino acids. Trimming removed 5 bases from V and 5 bases from J, with 21 bases in between. The germline gives CDR1 SGHVS, CDR2 FNYEAQ.

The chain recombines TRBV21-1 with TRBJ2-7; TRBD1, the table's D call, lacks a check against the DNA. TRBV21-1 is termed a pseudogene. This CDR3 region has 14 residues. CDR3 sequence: CASSGTRDNYEQYF. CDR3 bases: TGTGCCAGCAGTGGAACCCGGGACAACTACGAGCAGTACTTC.

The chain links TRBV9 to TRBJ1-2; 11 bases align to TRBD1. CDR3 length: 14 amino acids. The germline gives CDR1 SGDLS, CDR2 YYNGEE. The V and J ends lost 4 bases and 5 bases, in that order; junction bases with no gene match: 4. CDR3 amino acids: CASSTGQGAYGYTF. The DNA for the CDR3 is TGTGCCAGCAGCACCGGACAGGGGGCTTATGGCTACACCTTC.

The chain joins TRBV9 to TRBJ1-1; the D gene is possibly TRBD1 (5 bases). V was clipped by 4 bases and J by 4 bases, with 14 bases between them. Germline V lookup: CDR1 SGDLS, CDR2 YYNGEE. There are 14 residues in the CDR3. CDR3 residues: CASSSEGAATEAFF. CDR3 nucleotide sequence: TGTGCCAGCAGCTCCGAAGGGGCGGCCACTGAAGCTTTCTTT.

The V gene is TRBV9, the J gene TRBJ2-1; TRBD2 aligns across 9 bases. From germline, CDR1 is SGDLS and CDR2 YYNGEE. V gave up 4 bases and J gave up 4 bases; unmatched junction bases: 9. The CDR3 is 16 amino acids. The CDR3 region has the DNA TGTGCCAGCAGCCCCCCAGGACTAGCGCAGTACAATGAGCAGTTCTTC. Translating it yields CASSPPGLAQYNEQFF.

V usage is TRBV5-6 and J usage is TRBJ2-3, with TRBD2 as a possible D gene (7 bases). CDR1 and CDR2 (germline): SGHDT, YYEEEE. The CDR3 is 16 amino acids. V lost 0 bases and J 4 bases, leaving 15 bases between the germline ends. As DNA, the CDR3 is TGTGCCAGCAGCTTGGCCGGGGGGCTTGGTGCAGATACGCAGTATTTT. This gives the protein CASSLAGGLGADTQYF.